This entry lists 25 T cell receptor beta chains sequenced from one sample in a study of T cell responses to AZD1222 COVID-19 vaccine. Only in-frame clones appear in the TCRdb table, and some are missing; sequencing was by immunoSEQ multiplex PCR. The sample lists some 92,000 clones; around nine tenths were seen once. The sample consisted of peripheral blood, taken on day 0 of MenACWY control vaccination. All receptors derive from an adult in good health.

This clone was seen a single time. The chain has TRBV19 and TRBJ1-4, with 10 positions matching TRBD1. The CDR3 is 18 residues long. CDR1 and CDR2 (germline): LNHDA, SQIVND (reference sequence). V lost 7 bases, J lost 0 bases, and 11 bases stayed unmatched. The CDR3 coding sequence is TGTGCCAGTACCCGGAAGACAGGGGGCCTTGCAACTAATGAAAAACTGTTTTTT. This gives the protein CASTRKTGGLATNEKLFF. Variable domain in full (rest from reference TRBV19 and TRBJ1-4): DGGITQSPKYLFRKEGQNVTLSCEQNLNHDAMYWYRQDPGQGLRLIYYSQIVNDFQKGDIAEGYSVSREKKESFPLTVTSAQKNPTAFYLCASTRKTGGLATNEKLFFGSGTQLSVL.

The chain links TRBV11-2 to TRBJ2-3; 9 positions agree with TRBD1. CDR1 is SGHAT, CDR2 FQNNGV, per germline. After removal of 5 bases from V and 6 bases from J, the junction contained 12 bases not matched to a gene. The CDR3 is 16 amino acids. The CDR3 loop is CASSPHGTGLPDTQYF. CDR3 sequence (DNA): TGTGCCAGCAGCCCTCACGGGACAGGGTTACCGGATACGCAGTATTTT. The full variable domain, its missing parts supplied by reference TRBV11-2 and TRBJ2-3, is EAGVAQSPRYKIIEKRQSVAFWCNPISGHATLYWYQQILGQGPKLLIQFQNNGVVDDSQLPKDRFSAERLKGVDSTLKIQPAKLEDSAVYLCASSPHGTGLPDTQYFGPGTRLTVL.

CDR3 residues: CASSLGRSYNEQFF. The CDR3 bases are TGTGCCAGCAGCCTCGGACGGAGCTACAATGAGCAGTTCTTC. The chain joins TRBV27 to TRBJ2-1; D gene uncertain. CDR3 length: 14 amino acids. V lost 6 bases and J 3 bases, leaving 12 bases between the germline ends. The V gene's germline CDR1 is MNHEY and CDR2 SMNVEV (reference sequence).

This sequence joins TRBV7-2 and TRBJ2-3; D not resolved. This CDR3 spans 14 amino acids. Germline CDR1 SGHTA, CDR2 FQGNSA. The V and J ends lost 5 bases and 2 bases respectively, with 11 bases between them. Here the CDR3 reads CASSPTRNTDTQYF. In nucleotides, the CDR3 is TGTGCCAGCAGCCCTACCCGGAACACAGATACGCAGTATTTT.

The CDR3 sequence is CASSLGGTGNTIYF. The CDR3 DNA sequence: TGTGCCAGCAGCTTAGGAGGAACCGGAAACACCATATATTTT. This chain links TRBV7-9 with TRBJ1-3, with no clear D. The germline CDR1 and CDR2 sequences are SEHNR and FQNEAQ (reference sequence). The CDR3 consists of 14 residues. The germline V and J ends were trimmed by 1 base and 4 bases, with 8 bases remaining between them.

This sequence joins TRBV2 and TRBJ2-1, with 10 positions matching TRBD2. Germline V gene sequence: CDR1 SNHLY, CDR2 FYNNEI. There are 14 residues in the CDR3. After removal of 7 bases from V and 7 bases from J, the junction contained 7 bases not matched to a gene. The DNA for the CDR3 is TGTGCCAGCACCCCGGGACTAGCGAGAAATGAGCAGTTCTTC. Encoded protein: CASTPGLARNEQFF.

The rearrangement links TRBV19 to TRBJ2-3, with 9 nucleotides matching TRBD2. The germline CDR1 and CDR2 sequences are LNHDA and SQIVND (reference sequence). Trimming took 5 bases from V and 4 from J; bases not matched to a gene: 4. The CDR3 has 14 amino acids. This chain's CDR3 is CASSGIAGADTQYF. The DNA for the CDR3 is TGTGCCAGTAGTGGGATAGCGGGAGCAGATACGCAGTATTTT.

The chain is built from TRBV2 and TRBJ1-1, with 11 nucleotides matching TRBD1. Germline CDR1 reads SNHLY; CDR2 reads FYNNEI. CDR3 length equals 13 residues. The junction had 4 bases not matched to a gene; V was cut back by 3 bases and J by 10 bases. CDR3 nucleotide sequence: TGTGCCAGCAGTGACCTGGACAGGGGGCCAGCTTTCTTT. Translating gives CASSDLDRGPAFF.

This clone has a single count. V is TRBV5-1 and J is TRBJ1-2, with D maybe TRBD1 (5 bases). Germline V gene sequence: CDR1 SGHRS, CDR2 YFSETQ. The CDR3 is 14 residues long. The V gene lost 4 bases and the J gene lost 0 bases, with 10 bases spanning the gap. Here the CDR3 reads CASSTDITNYGYTF. The CDR3 DNA sequence: TGCGCCAGCAGCACGGACATTACTAACTATGGCTACACCTTC.

This chain uses TRBV6-5 with TRBJ1-2; D is perhaps TRBD1 (5 bases). V lost 0 bases, J lost 7 bases, and 9 bases lay in between. Germline values: CDR1 MNHEY, CDR2 SVGAGI. CDR3 length equals 13 residues. CDR3 region: CASSYSTDVGYTF. The CDR3 bases are TGTGCCAGCAGTTACTCGACAGATGTTGGCTACACCTTC.

J is TRBJ1-1 and V is TRBV11-1; TRBD1 is a possible D gene (5 bases). The ends were cut back, 5 bases at V and 3 bases at J, with 10 bases in the middle. The CDR3 has 13 residues. The germline gives CDR1 SGHAT, CDR2 FQDESV (reference sequence). This chain's CDR3 is CASSIQEDTEAFF. For the CDR3, the DNA is TGTGCCAGCAGCATACAGGAGGACACTGAAGCTTTCTTT.

The V and J genes are TRBV7-9 and TRBJ1-2, with D possibly TRBD1 on 5 matching bases. The V gene lost 5 bases and the J gene lost 7 bases, with 17 bases spanning the gap. CDR1 and CDR2 (germline): SEHNR, FQNEAQ (reference sequence). The CDR3 sequence is 14 residues long. The CDR3 DNA reads as TGTGCCAGCAGCGACCAGGGTCCCACTGGTGGCTACACCTTC. Its translation is CASSDQGPTGGYTF.

The rearrangement joins TRBV27 to TRBJ2-7; D unresolved. This CDR3 has 15 amino acids. Germline CDR1 is MNHEY and CDR2 is SMNVEV (reference sequence). V was trimmed by 1 base and J by 1 base, leaving 11 bases between them. This CDR3 reads CASSLFGVSSYEQYF. DNA of the CDR3: TGTGCCAGCAGTTTATTCGGTGTTAGTTCCTACGAGCAGTACTTC.

The CDR3 coding sequence is TGCGCCAGCAGCTTGGCCCCAGCTACGTCTGGAAACACCATATATTTT. The encoded protein is CASSLAPATSGNTIYF. This chain links TRBV5-1 with TRBJ1-3; no firm D call. The CDR3 contains 16 residues. From germline, CDR1 is SGHRS and CDR2 YFSETQ. Trimming shortened V by 0 bases and J by 1 base, and 11 bases separated the two germline ends.

The rearrangement uses TRBV10-1 and TRBJ2-3; D remains ambiguous. This CDR3 has 15 residues. Trimming left V 2 bases short and J 4 bases short, with 13 bases between. Per germline, CDR1 WNHNN and CDR2 SYGVQD (reference sequence). CDR3 coding DNA: TGCGCCAGCAGTGAGCAGGACCTTCCTTCAGATACGCAGTATTTT. Translating it yields CASSEQDLPSDTQYF.

This clone was seen once. V and J are TRBV10-3 and TRBJ1-6, with 9 positions matching TRBD1. With V trimmed by 10 bases and J by 11 bases, 15 bases remained unmatched. Germline CDR1 reads ENHRY; CDR2 reads SYGVKD. This CDR3 spans 15 amino acids. Written as DNA, the CDR3 is TGTGCCACCTCGGACAGGGGACAAGATGGCGCACCCCTCCACTTT. Its protein is CATSDRGQDGAPLHF.

This clone was picked up one time. The CDR3 coding sequence is TGTGCCACCAGTGATTTTAGGGACACGTACAATGAGCAGTTCTTC. This codes for CATSDFRDTYNEQFF. The V gene is TRBV24-1, the J gene TRBJ2-1; perhaps TRBD1 as D (6 bases). CDR1 KGHDR and CDR2 SFDVKD come from the germline V gene. The CDR3 totals 15 residues. The germline V and J ends were trimmed by 1 base and 4 bases, with 10 bases remaining between them.

This chain links TRBV28 with TRBJ1-4, with TRBD1 matching 9 bases. Germline V gene sequence: CDR1 MDHEN, CDR2 SYDVKM. This CDR3 is 14 amino acids long. V dropped 3 bases and J dropped 7; count of bases not matched to a gene: 3. The DNA of the CDR3 is TGTGCCAGCAGTTTCGGGACAGGGCTTGAAAAACTGTTTTTT. Encoded protein: CASSFGTGLEKLFF.

The chain combines TRBV6-5 with TRBJ2-3; no definite D call. V shed 4 bases and J shed 2 bases, with 13 bases lying between them. The CDR3 runs to 15 residues. Germline CDR1 is MNHEY and CDR2 is SVGAGI. The CDR3 here is CASSSSEPVTDTQYF. For the CDR3, the DNA is TGTGCCAGCAGTTCATCGGAGCCTGTCACAGATACGCAGTATTTT.

J is TRBJ2-3 and V is TRBV12-3 or TRBV12-4; D gene ambiguous. The CDR3 extends over 13 amino acids. The V and J ends lost 0 bases and 7 bases respectively, with 8 bases between them. For the CDR3, the DNA is TGTGCCAGCAGTTTAGCCCACAGTTATACGCAGTATTTT. This translates into CASSLAHSYTQYF.

The chain uses TRBV28 and TRBJ2-2; no clear D gene. CDR3 length equals 16 residues. Trimming stripped 2 bases from V and 1 base from J, with 11 bases between. Germline assignment: CDR1 MDHEN and CDR2 SYDVKM. CDR3 in DNA: TGTGCCAGCAGTTTAGGAAAGCCATTGAACACCGGGGAGCTGTTTTTT. It yields the protein CASSLGKPLNTGELFF.

V is TRBV7-3 and J is TRBJ1-1; no definite D call. V was shortened by 1 base and J by 5 bases, with 8 bases between the two germline ends. Germline V lookup: CDR1 SGHTA, CDR2 FQGTGA. The CDR3 covers 13 residues. The CDR3 loop reads CASSLNAETEAFF. The CDR3, as DNA: TGTGCCAGCAGCTTAAATGCGGAGACTGAAGCTTTCTTT.

The chain has TRBV19 and TRBJ1-5; D is possibly TRBD1 (5 bases). CDR3 size: 15 residues. Trimming cost V 4 bases and J 2 bases, with 12 bases left between them. Germline V gene data show CDR1 as LNHDA and CDR2 as SQIVND (reference sequence). The CDR3 loop reads CASSTGGWGNQPQHF. In DNA form, the CDR3 reads TGTGCCAGTAGTACGGGGGGATGGGGCAATCAGCCCCAGCATTTT.

The chain combines TRBV27 with TRBJ2-2; D perhaps matches TRBD2 (5 bases). The length of the CDR3 is 13 residues. Germline V gives CDR1 MNHEY, CDR2 SMNVEV (reference sequence). Trimming stripped 6 bases from V and 5 bases from J, with 10 bases between. CDR3 bases: TGTGCCAGCAGAGGGAGCGGAACCGGGGAGCTGTTTTTT. Protein: CASRGSGTGELFF.

J is TRBJ1-1 and V is TRBV2; D unclear. CDR3 length: 16 amino acids. CDR1 SNHLY and CDR2 FYNNEI come from the germline V gene. Trimming cost V 0 bases and J 1 base, with 12 bases left between them. The CDR3 region has the DNA TGTGCCAGCAGTGAAGCGATCCAGATTGGGAACACTGAAGCTTTCTTT. The encoded protein is CASSEAIQIGNTEAFF.